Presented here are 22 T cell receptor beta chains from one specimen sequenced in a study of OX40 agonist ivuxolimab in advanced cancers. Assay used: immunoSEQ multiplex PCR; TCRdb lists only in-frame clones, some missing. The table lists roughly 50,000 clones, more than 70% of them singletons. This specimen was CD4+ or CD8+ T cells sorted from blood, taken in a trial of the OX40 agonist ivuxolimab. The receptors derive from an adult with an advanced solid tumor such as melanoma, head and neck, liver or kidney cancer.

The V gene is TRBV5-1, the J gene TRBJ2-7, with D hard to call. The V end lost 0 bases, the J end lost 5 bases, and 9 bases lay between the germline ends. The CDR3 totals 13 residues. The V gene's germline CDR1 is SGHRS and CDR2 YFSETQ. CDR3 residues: CASSLGTLDEQYF. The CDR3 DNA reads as TGCGCCAGCAGCTTGGGCACCTTAGACGAGCAGTACTTC.

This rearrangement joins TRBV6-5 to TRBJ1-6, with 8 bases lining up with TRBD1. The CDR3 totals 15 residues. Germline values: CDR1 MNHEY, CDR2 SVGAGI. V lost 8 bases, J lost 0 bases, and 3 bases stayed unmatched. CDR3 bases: TGTGCCAGCGGACAGGGTCGCTCCTATAATTCACCCCTCCACTTT. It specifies CASGQGRSYNSPLHF.

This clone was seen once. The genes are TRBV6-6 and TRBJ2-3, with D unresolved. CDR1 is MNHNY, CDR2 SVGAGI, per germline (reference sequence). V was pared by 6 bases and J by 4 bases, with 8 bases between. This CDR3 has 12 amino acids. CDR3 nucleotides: TGTGCCAGCAGAAAGACGCCAGATACGCAGTATTTT. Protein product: CASRKTPDTQYF.

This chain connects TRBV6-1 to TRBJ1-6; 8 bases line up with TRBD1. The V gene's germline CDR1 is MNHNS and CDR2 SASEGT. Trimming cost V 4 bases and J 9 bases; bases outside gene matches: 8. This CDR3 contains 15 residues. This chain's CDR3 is CASSGSDRVGSPLHF. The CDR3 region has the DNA TGTGCCAGCAGTGGCTCGGACAGGGTTGGTTCACCCCTCCACTTT.

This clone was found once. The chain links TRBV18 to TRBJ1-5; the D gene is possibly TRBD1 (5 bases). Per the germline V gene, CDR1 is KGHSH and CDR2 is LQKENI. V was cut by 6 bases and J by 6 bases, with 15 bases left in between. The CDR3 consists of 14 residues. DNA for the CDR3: TGTGCCAGCTCGTCTGACCGCGGGGGTCAGCCCCAGCATTTT. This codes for CASSSDRGGQPQHF.

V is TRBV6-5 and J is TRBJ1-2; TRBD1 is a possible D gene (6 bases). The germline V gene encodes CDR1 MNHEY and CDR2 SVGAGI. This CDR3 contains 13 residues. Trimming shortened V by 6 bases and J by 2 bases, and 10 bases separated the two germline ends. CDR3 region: CASSVQGNYGYTF. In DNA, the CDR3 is TGTGCCAGCAGCGTACAGGGAAACTATGGCTACACCTTC.

CDR3 DNA sequence: TGTGCCAGCAGACTAGCGGGGACCAACACAGATACGCAGTATTTT. Protein product: CASRLAGTNTDTQYF. The chain employs TRBV6-1 and TRBJ2-3; 10 bases match TRBD2. The trim removed 6 bases at V and 2 bases at J, leaving 5 bases unmatched. This CDR3 is built from 15 residues. CDR1 and CDR2 from the germline V gene are MNHNS and SASEGT.

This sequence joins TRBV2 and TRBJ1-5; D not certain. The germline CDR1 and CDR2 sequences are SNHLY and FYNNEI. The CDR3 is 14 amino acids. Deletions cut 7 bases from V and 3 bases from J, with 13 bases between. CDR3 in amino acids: CASKVDAVNQPQHF. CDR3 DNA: TGTGCCAGCAAGGTCGACGCGGTCAATCAGCCCCAGCATTTT.

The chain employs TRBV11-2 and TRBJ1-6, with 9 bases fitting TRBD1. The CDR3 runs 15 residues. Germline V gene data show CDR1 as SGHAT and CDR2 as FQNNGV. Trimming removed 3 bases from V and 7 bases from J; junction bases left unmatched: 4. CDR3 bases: TGTGCCAGCAGCTTGAGGGACAGGGTAAATTCACCCCTCCACTTT. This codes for CASSLRDRVNSPLHF.

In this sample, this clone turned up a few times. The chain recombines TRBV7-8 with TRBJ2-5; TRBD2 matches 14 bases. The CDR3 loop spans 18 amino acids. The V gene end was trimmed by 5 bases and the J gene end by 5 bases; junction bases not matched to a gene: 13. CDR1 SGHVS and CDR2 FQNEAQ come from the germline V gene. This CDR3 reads CASSRTRDRLAGGETQYF. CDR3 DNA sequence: TGTGCCAGCAGCCGAACCCGGGACCGACTAGCGGGGGGGGAGACCCAGTACTTC.

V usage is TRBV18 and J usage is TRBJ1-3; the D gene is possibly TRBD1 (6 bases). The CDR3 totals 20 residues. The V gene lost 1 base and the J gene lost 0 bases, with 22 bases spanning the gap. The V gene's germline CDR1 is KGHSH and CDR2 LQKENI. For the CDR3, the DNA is TGTGCCAGCTCACCACTTGGGAATTCTCAGGGGTCCAACTCTGGAAACACCATATATTTT. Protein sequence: CASSPLGNSQGSNSGNTIYF.

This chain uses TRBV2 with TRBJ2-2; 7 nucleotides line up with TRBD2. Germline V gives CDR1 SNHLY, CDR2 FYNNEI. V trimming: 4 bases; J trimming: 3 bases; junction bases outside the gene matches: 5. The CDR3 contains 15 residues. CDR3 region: CASSASGVYTGELFF. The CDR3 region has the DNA TGTGCCAGCAGTGCAAGCGGGGTGTACACCGGGGAGCTGTTTTTT.

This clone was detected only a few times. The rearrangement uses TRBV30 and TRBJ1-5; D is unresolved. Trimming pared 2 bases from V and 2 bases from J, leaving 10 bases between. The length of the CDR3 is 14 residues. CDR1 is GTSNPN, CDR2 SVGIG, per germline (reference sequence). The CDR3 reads CAWSMGRGNQPQHF. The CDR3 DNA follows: TGTGCCTGGAGTATGGGTCGCGGCAATCAGCCCCAGCATTTT.

In DNA, the CDR3 is TGTGCCACCCTGACAGGGGGCAATGGCTACACCTTC. It encodes CATLTGGNGYTF. The V gene is TRBV6-1, the J gene TRBJ1-2; 10 positions match TRBD1. Germline V gene data show CDR1 as MNHNS and CDR2 as SASEGT. Unmatched junction bases numbered 5, after V lost 10 bases and J lost 6 bases. The CDR3 spans 12 residues.

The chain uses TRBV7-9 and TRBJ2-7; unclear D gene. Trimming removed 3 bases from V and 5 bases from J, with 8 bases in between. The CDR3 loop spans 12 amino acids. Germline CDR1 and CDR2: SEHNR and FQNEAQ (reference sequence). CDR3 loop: CASSFPPNEQYF. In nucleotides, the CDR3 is TGTGCCAGCAGCTTCCCACCCAACGAGCAGTACTTC.

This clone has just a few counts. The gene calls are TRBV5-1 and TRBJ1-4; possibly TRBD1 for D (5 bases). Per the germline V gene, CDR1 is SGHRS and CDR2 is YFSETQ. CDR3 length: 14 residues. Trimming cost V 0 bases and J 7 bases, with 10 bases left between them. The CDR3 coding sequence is TGCGCCAGCAGCTTGGACATAGGGGTTGAAAAACTGTTTTTT. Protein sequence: CASSLDIGVEKLFF.

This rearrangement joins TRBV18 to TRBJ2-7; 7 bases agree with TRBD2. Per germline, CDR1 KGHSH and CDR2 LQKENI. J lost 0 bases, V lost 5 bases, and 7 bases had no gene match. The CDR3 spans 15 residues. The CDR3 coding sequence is TGTGCCAGCTCATTGAGCGGGGCGAGCTCCTACGAGCAGTACTTC. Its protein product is CASSLSGASSYEQYF.

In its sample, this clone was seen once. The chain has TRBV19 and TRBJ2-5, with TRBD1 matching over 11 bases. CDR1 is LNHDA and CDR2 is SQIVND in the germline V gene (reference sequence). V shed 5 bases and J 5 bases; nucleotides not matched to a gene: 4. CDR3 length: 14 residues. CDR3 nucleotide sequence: TGTGCCAGTAGTTTTGGACAGGGGGCGGAGACCCAGTACTTC. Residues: CASSFGQGAETQYF. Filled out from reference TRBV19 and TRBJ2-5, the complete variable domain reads DGGITQSPKYLFRKEGQNVTLSCEQNLNHDAMYWYRQDPGQGLRLIYYSQIVNDFQKGDIAEGYSVSREKKESFPLTVTSAQKNPTAFYLCASSFGQGAETQYFGPGTRLLVL.

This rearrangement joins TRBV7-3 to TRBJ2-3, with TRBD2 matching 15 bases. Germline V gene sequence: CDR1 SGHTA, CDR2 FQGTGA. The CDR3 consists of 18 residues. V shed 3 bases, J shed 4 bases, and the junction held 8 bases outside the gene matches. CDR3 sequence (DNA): TGTGCCAGCAGCTTCGGGGGACTAGCGGGGGGCCGCCCAGATACGCAGTATTTT. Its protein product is CASSFGGLAGGRPDTQYF.

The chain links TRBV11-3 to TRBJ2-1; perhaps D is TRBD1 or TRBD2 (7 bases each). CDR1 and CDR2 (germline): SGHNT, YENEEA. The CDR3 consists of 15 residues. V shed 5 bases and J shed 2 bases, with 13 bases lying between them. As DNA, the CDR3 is TGTGCCAGCAGCAGAGCGGGACAGACCTACAATGAGCAGTTCTTC. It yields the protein CASSRAGQTYNEQFF.

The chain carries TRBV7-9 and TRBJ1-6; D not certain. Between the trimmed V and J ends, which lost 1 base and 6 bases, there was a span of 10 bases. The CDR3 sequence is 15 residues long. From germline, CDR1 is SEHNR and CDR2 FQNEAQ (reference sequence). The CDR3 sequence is CASSLVLSFNSPLHF. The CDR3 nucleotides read TGTGCCAGCAGCTTAGTGTTAAGTTTTAATTCACCCCTCCACTTT.

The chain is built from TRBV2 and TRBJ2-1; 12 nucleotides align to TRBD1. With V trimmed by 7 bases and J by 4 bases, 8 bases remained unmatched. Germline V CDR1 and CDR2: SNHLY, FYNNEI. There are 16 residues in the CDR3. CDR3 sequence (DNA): TGTGCCAGCACCCGGGACAGGGGGCTCGAATACAATGAGCAGTTCTTC. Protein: CASTRDRGLEYNEQFF.